Detailed here is one T cell receptor beta chain. Original processing notes: Using reference gene primer amplification, nucleated cell counts were estimated. Data came from immunoSEQ multiplex PCR; TCRdb stores just in-frame clones and leaves some out. D and trimming were read from the DNA, whereas the V and J calls and clone size are those reported in that table. The data contain 60,000 to 75,000 clones, under 85% of them singletons. This entry comes from a study of blood T cell repertoires in COVID-19. Study in general: There were acute and convalescent COVID-19 samples, and they came from the United States, Italy and Spain. PBMCs, B-cell-depleted T cells, or T cells were the source of the cDNA or gDNA that made up the material.

The trim removed 4 bases at V and 0 bases at J, leaving 1 base unmatched. The germline V gene has CDR1 MNHEY and CDR2 SMNVEV (reference sequence). This CDR3 has 15 amino acids. The clonotype originates from a woman aged 45-59 years with active or convalescent COVID-19. Sequenced input: peripheral blood. The chain carries TRBV27 and TRBJ2-1; 9 bases match TRBD1. The CDR3 DNA reads TGTGCCAGCAGTTCGGACAGGGGCTCCTACAATGAGCAGTTCTTC. Encoded protein: CASSSDRGSYNEQFF.